The 18 T cell receptor beta chains reported below all come from one sample, sequenced in a study of identical twins. TCRdb re-derived calls from the 5' RACE reads in MiXCR, one entry per CDR3 protein. The sample carries a few hundred thousand distinct CDR3 sequences, roughly 9% recorded once. Sequencing input: naive T cells sorted from blood. The receptors were gathered from a woman in her forties or fifties in good health.

This clonotype was observed a handful of times. The V gene is TRBV3-1, the J gene TRBJ1-4; D remains ambiguous. Trimming took off 2 bases at V and 5 bases at J, with 12 bases between the two ends. The CDR3 contains 15 residues. CDR1 is LGHDT, CDR2 YNNKEL, per germline (reference sequence). Here the CDR3 reads CASSQSGGSNEKLFF. The CDR3, as DNA: TGTGCCAGCAGCCAAAGTGGTGGATCGAATGAAAAACTGTTTTTT.

This clonotype has only a few counts. The chain uses TRBV5-6 and TRBJ2-3, with TRBD2 matching 13 bases. The CDR3 length is 16 residues. J was trimmed by 5 bases and V by 4 bases; bases with no gene match: 7. The germline gives CDR1 SGHDT, CDR2 YYEEEE. This CDR3 is CASSQLAGGPGDTQYF. CDR3 sequence (DNA): TGTGCCAGCAGCCAACTAGCGGGAGGGCCGGGAGATACGCAGTATTTT.

This clonotype was seen repeatedly, ten times or more. V usage is TRBV20-1 and J usage is TRBJ2-1, with a tentative D call TRBD1 (5 bases). The germline gives CDR1 DFQATT, CDR2 SNEGSKA (reference sequence). The V and J ends lost 6 bases and 2 bases respectively, with 20 bases between them. The CDR3 contains 16 residues. The CDR3 sequence is CSAEDVGEWTYNEQFF. The CDR3 coding sequence is TGCAGTGCCGAGGACGTAGGGGAATGGACCTACAATGAGCAGTTCTTC.

This clonotype was detected only a few times. Its ends do not fully match the called genes, so a read error is possible. V and J are TRBV5-6 and TRBJ2-1; 11 bases are a match to TRBD2. Germline V gene lookup returns CDR1 SGHDT and CDR2 YYEEEE. This CDR3 is built from 13 residues. The CDR3 region has the DNA TGTGCTAGCACTAGCGGGAGCCACAATGAGCAGTTCTTC. Its protein product is CASTSGSHNEQFF.

This clonotype showed up just a few times. The V and J genes are TRBV3-1 and TRBJ2-1; 11 positions agree with TRBD1. CDR1 is LGHDT, CDR2 YNNKEL, per germline (reference sequence). The V segment lost 4 bases and the J segment 7 bases; nucleotides outside the gene matches: 3. This CDR3 is 14 amino acids long. Here the CDR3 DNA reads TGTGCCAGCAGCCCCGGGACAGGGGGAAATGAGCAGTTCTTC. This sequence encodes CASSPGTGGNEQFF.

V is TRBV27 and J is TRBJ2-1; TRBD2 aligns across 10 bases. This CDR3 spans 14 amino acids. The germline gives CDR1 MNHEY, CDR2 SMNVEV (reference sequence). With V trimmed by 6 bases and J by 5 bases, 4 bases remained unmatched. CDR3 loop: CASSRTSGHNEQFF. The CDR3 coding sequence is TGTGCCAGCAGCCGGACTAGCGGTCACAATGAGCAGTTCTTC.

The V and J genes are TRBV24-1 and TRBJ1-1; 8 bases are shared with TRBD1. V trimming: 12 bases; J trimming: 7 bases; junction bases outside the gene matches: 9. There are 12 residues in the CDR3. Germline V lookup: CDR1 KGHDR, CDR2 SFDVKD. In nucleotides, the CDR3 is TGTGCCGCTGCACAGGGGGGAATTGAAGCTTTCTTT. It is translated as CAAAQGGIEAFF.

This clonotype has only a few counts. The chain recombines TRBV4-2 with TRBJ2-7, with D uncertain. Trimming stripped 1 base from V and 0 bases from J, with 16 bases between. The CDR3 runs 17 residues. Germline CDR1 reads LGHNA; CDR2 reads YNFKEQ. CDR3: CASSQVTPSWDSYEQYF. CDR3 nucleotides: TGTGCCAGCAGCCAAGTAACCCCCAGCTGGGACTCCTACGAGCAGTACTTC.

This clonotype was observed many times. V is TRBV6-5 and J is TRBJ2-5, with 8 positions matching TRBD1. The CDR3 consists of 15 residues. Germline V gene data show CDR1 as MNHEY and CDR2 as SVGAGI. The J segment lost 7 bases and the V segment lost 5 bases, leaving 12 bases of the junction unmatched. This CDR3 is CASSRISGGSGTQYF. Here the CDR3 DNA reads TGTGCCAGCAGTCGGATCTCAGGGGGCTCGGGGACCCAGTACTTC.

The V gene is TRBV5-1, the J gene TRBJ1-1; TRBD1 matches 7 bases. This CDR3 is built from 15 residues. Germline lookup yields CDR1 SGHRS and CDR2 YFSETQ. J gave up 0 bases and V 3 bases, and 5 bases lay outside the gene matches. The DNA for the CDR3 is TGCGCCAGCAGCTCGAGGACAGGAATGAACACTGAAGCTTTCTTT. Translated: CASSSRTGMNTEAFF.

This clonotype showed up just a few times. This chain connects TRBV9 to TRBJ2-5; no firm D call. With 0 bases removed from V and 5 bases from J, the gap between germline ends came to 14 bases. The germline CDR1 and CDR2 sequences are SGDLS and YYNGEE. This CDR3 has 15 amino acids. CDR3 coding DNA: TGTGCCAGCAGCGTAGGAGTAGGCCTTTGGGAGACCCAGTACTTC. It yields the protein CASSVGVGLWETQYF.

In this sample, this clonotype turned up many times. The J gene is TRBJ2-1, the V gene TRBV5-1; TRBD2 matches at 8 bases. Germline V CDR1 and CDR2: SGHRS, YFSETQ. This CDR3 has 15 residues. The V segment lost 1 base and the J segment 2 bases; nucleotides outside the gene matches: 2. The CDR3 region has the DNA TGCGCCAGCAGCTTGACGGGAGGGGCCTACAATGAGCAGTTCTTC. Amino acids: CASSLTGGAYNEQFF.

V is TRBV11-2 and J is TRBJ2-2; tentatively, D is TRBD2 (5 bases). The CDR3 extends over 15 amino acids. Trimming took off 1 base at V and 1 base at J, with 7 bases between the two ends. CDR1 is SGHAT, CDR2 FQNNGV, per germline. The CDR3 nucleotides are TGTGCCAGCAGCTTAGGTGGGAGGAACACCGGGGAGCTGTTTTTT. It yields the protein CASSLGGRNTGELFF.

This clonotype has a count of ten or more. V is TRBV27 and J is TRBJ1-1; tentative D call: TRBD1 (5 bases). Trimming removed 5 bases at V and 0 bases at J, with 13 bases between. CDR3 length: 15 residues. Per the germline V gene, CDR1 is MNHEY and CDR2 is SMNVEV (reference sequence). The CDR3 nucleotides are TGTGCCAGCAGTCCGGAGGCACAGGTGAACACTGAAGCTTTCTTT. Its protein product is CASSPEAQVNTEAFF.

About this clonotype itself: This may stem from a read error, because a much larger clone lies one nucleotide away. The V and J genes are TRBV24-1 and TRBJ2-1; 7 nucleotides agree with TRBD1. Germline CDR1 is KGHDR and CDR2 is SFDVKD. The CDR3 has 15 residues. V lost 3 bases, J lost 6 bases, and 7 bases stayed unmatched. CDR3 sequence (DNA): TGTGCCACCAGTGATACCGGGACAGCCCCCAATGAGCAGTTCTTC. Translation gives CATSDTGTAPNEQFF.

This clonotype was picked up a small number of times. V gene TRBV20-1 combines with J gene TRBJ2-1, with 8 bases aligning to TRBD2. The CDR3 is 16 residues long. The J segment lost 2 bases and the V segment lost 0 bases, leaving 6 bases of the junction unmatched. Germline V lookup: CDR1 DFQATT, CDR2 SNEGSKA (reference sequence). CDR3: CSARDRAGGTYNEQFF. The CDR3 region has the DNA TGCAGTGCTAGAGATCGGGCGGGAGGAACCTACAATGAGCAGTTCTTC.

In this sample, this clonotype turned up a few times. The chain joins TRBV27 to TRBJ2-5; TRBD2 might be the D (5 bases). The germline gives CDR1 MNHEY, CDR2 SMNVEV (reference sequence). This CDR3 is built from 13 residues. V was trimmed by 5 bases and J by 5 bases, leaving 12 bases between them. The CDR3 region is CASSLNPGETQYF. The CDR3 coding sequence is TGTGCCAGCAGTCTAAACCCGGGGGAGACCCAGTACTTC.

This clonotype was observed at least ten times. The chain carries TRBV27 and TRBJ2-1; TRBD2 might be the D (5 bases). In germline, CDR1 is MNHEY, CDR2 SMNVEV (reference sequence). The CDR3 sequence is 15 residues long. Trimming cost V 0 bases and J 4 bases, with 10 bases left between them. CDR3 amino acids: CASSLSLGFYNEQFF. CDR3 DNA sequence: TGTGCCAGCAGTTTATCACTAGGTTTTTACAATGAGCAGTTCTTC.